One and the same sample provided the 32 T cell receptor beta chains below, sequenced in a study of cytomegalovirus exposure and HLA in healthy donors. The PCR contained 60 Vbeta and 13 Jbeta primers. The table came from immunoSEQ multiplex PCR; TCRdb's copy has only in-frame clones and leaves some out. This sample has 100,000 to 150,000 clones, with roughly four fifths found just once. The sequenced sample consisted of PBMCs. Source of these receptors: a male donor in good health and CMV-seronegative.

The rearrangement uses TRBV28 and TRBJ2-7; D might be TRBD2 (6 bases). Germline loops: CDR1 MDHEN, CDR2 SYDVKM. V was pared by 7 bases and J by 7 bases, with 35 bases between. The CDR3 covers 19 residues. The CDR3: CASTSGYGGANHLFREQYF. In nucleotides, the CDR3 is TGTGCCAGCACCTCGGGATACGGCGGGGCGAACCATCTCTTTCGGGAGCAGTACTTC.

This clone showed up just a few times. V usage is TRBV19 and J usage is TRBJ2-1, with TRBD2 matching 7 bases. The CDR3 has 13 amino acids. J gave up 4 bases and V 11 bases, and 8 bases lay outside the gene matches. Looked up from germline, CDR1 is LNHDA and CDR2 is SQIVND (reference sequence). The DNA for the CDR3 is TGTGCCTCGCGGCCAGCGGGGTACAATGAGCAGTTCTTC. Translating it yields CASRPAGYNEQFF.

To note about this clone: Other nucleotide sequences from this sample produce the same CDR3. The chain uses TRBV6-5 and TRBJ1-2; the match to TRBD1 covers 10 bases. Germline V gene data show CDR1 as MNHEY and CDR2 as SVGAGI. The CDR3 loop spans 13 amino acids. Unmatched junction bases numbered 2, after V lost 5 bases and J lost 5 bases. CDR3 DNA sequence: TGTGCCAGCAGTCGGGACAGGGGTTATGGCTACACCTTC. This encodes CASSRDRGYGYTF.

This clone has more than one count but fewer than ten. This chain uses TRBV27 with TRBJ1-2, with D possibly being TRBD1 (6 bases). Looked up from germline, CDR1 is MNHEY and CDR2 is SMNVEV (reference sequence). The CDR3 is 13 residues long. Trimming pared 8 bases from V and 4 bases from J, leaving 14 bases between. For the CDR3, the DNA is TGTGCCAGCTCTAGGGGGACAATCTATGGCTACACCTTC. Its protein is CASSRGTIYGYTF.

This clone turned up a few times. The V and J genes are TRBV5-4 and TRBJ1-1; 12 nucleotides agree with TRBD1. CDR1 and CDR2 from the germline V gene are SGHNT and YYREEE (reference sequence). V was pared by 0 bases and J by 1 base, with 10 bases of the junction left unmatched. There are 19 residues in the CDR3. The CDR3 sequence: CASSLGGTGGIRPNTEAFF. The CDR3 nucleotides are TGTGCCAGCAGCTTGGGGGGGACAGGGGGCATAAGGCCGAACACTGAAGCTTTCTTT. The whole variable domain, filled in from reference TRBV5-4 and TRBJ1-1, reads ETGVTQSPTHLIKTRGQQVTLRCSSQSGHNTVSWYQQALGQGPQFIFQYYREEENGRGNFPPRFSGLQFPNYSSELNVNALELDDSALYLCASSLGGTGGIRPNTEAFFGQGTRLTVV.

The gene calls are TRBV28 and TRBJ2-7, with 7 positions matching TRBD2. V shed 6 bases and J 7 bases; nucleotides not matched to a gene: 9. The germline V gene encodes CDR1 MDHEN and CDR2 SYDVKM. The CDR3 is 13 amino acids. The CDR3 DNA reads TGTGCCAGCAGCCTTGGGAGCGGGATTGAGCAGTACTTC. Residues: CASSLGSGIEQYF.

The rearrangement links TRBV5-4 to TRBJ1-1; D unresolved. Per germline, CDR1 SGHNT and CDR2 YYREEE (reference sequence). Trimming cost V 7 bases and J 4 bases, with 11 bases left between them. The CDR3 is made up of 12 amino acids. This chain's CDR3 is CASAEGGTEAFF. CDR3 DNA sequence: TGTGCCAGCGCCGAGGGAGGCACTGAAGCTTTCTTT. Combining the CDR3 with reference TRBV5-4 and TRBJ1-1 gives the whole variable domain ETGVTQSPTHLIKTRGQQVTLRCSSQSGHNTVSWYQQALGQGPQFIFQYYREEENGRGNFPPRFSGLQFPNYSSELNVNALELDDSALYLCASAEGGTEAFFGQGTRLTVV.

This chain uses TRBV6-6 with TRBJ2-7; TRBD2 matches 9 bases. Germline trimming cut 6 bases from V and 2 bases from J; bases unmatched to any gene: 5. Germline CDR1 reads MNHNY; CDR2 reads SVGAGI (reference sequence). The CDR3 runs to 14 residues. In DNA form, the CDR3 reads TGTGCCAGCAGCCCGACTAGCGGTACCTACGAGCAGTACTTC. Translation gives CASSPTSGTYEQYF.

Concerning this clone: Different DNA sequences within this sample yield the same CDR3. The genes are TRBV23-1 and TRBJ2-4; D is possibly TRBD1 (5 bases). TRBV23-1 is given ORF status, its function remaining uncertain. This CDR3 is 13 amino acids long. V was cut by 4 bases and J by 8 bases, with 12 bases left in between. DNA for the CDR3: TGCGCCAGCAGTCGGTCCAGGGATGACATTCAGTACTTC. The encoded protein is CASSRSRDDIQYF.

The chain has TRBV4-3 and TRBJ2-5, with TRBD2 matching 9 bases. CDR1 is LGHNA, CDR2 YSLEER, per germline. V shed 1 base, J shed 5 bases, and the junction held 8 bases outside the gene matches. The CDR3 covers 16 residues. CDR3 region: CASSQVYGGGEETQYF. DNA of the CDR3: TGCGCCAGCAGCCAAGTTTATGGCGGGGGGGAGGAGACCCAGTACTTC.

This clone was seen more than once but under ten times. This rearrangement joins TRBV30 to TRBJ2-3; 10 bases map to TRBD1. This CDR3 has 14 amino acids. J lost 0 bases, V lost 5 bases, and 2 bases had no gene match. From germline, CDR1 is GTSNPN and CDR2 SVGIG (reference sequence). Written as DNA, the CDR3 is TGTGCCTGGGGGACAGGGGCGAGCACAGATACGCAGTATTTT. Amino acids: CAWGTGASTDTQYF.

The chain uses TRBV5-4 and TRBJ2-5, with unresolved D. The length of the CDR3 is 13 residues. From germline, CDR1 is SGHNT and CDR2 YYREEE (reference sequence). V lost 1 base, J lost 5 bases, and 9 bases lay in between. The chain's CDR3 is CASSLLPRETQYF. The DNA of the CDR3 is TGTGCCAGCAGCTTGCTTCCTAGGGAGACCCAGTACTTC.

V and J are TRBV5-8 and TRBJ2-3, with 11 bases lining up with TRBD2. Germline values: CDR1 SGHTS, CDR2 YDEGEE. The CDR3 covers 16 residues. The V and J ends lost 3 bases and 1 base, in that order; junction bases with no gene match: 4. In nucleotides, the CDR3 is TGTGCCAGCAGCTCACGACTAGCGGGGCGCACAGATACGCAGTATTTT. Translation gives CASSSRLAGRTDTQYF.

The V call is TRBV11-2, the J call TRBJ2-2; TRBD1 might be the D (6 bases). V lost 5 bases and J 0 bases, leaving 13 bases between the germline ends. CDR1 and CDR2 from the germline V gene are SGHAT and FQNNGV. CDR3 length equals 16 residues. The chain's CDR3 is CASSASGTPNTGELFF. The CDR3 DNA follows: TGTGCCAGCAGCGCATCCGGGACACCGAACACCGGGGAGCTGTTTTTT.

There are a few counts of this clone. The chain is built from TRBV28 and TRBJ2-5, with TRBD2 matching over 9 bases. The CDR3 is 14 residues long. Germline assignment: CDR1 MDHEN and CDR2 SYDVKM. V shed 1 base and J 11 bases; nucleotides not matched to a gene: 8. In DNA form, the CDR3 reads TGTGCCAGCAGTTTATTGGCTAGCGGGAAGCAGCAGTACTTC. It translates to CASSLLASGKQQYF.

The chain is built from TRBV4-2 and TRBJ2-7; TRBD1 matches 7 bases. Germline V gene lookup returns CDR1 LGHNA and CDR2 YNFKEQ. CDR3 size: 17 residues. V lost 1 base to trimming and J lost 2 bases; unmatched junction nucleotides: 11. CDR3 region: CASSQGIRRDSTYEQYF. The CDR3 DNA reads TGTGCCAGCAGCCAAGGAATTCGCCGGGACAGCACCTACGAGCAGTACTTC.

V and J are TRBV6-1 and TRBJ2-3; 13 positions match TRBD2. Unmatched junction bases numbered 3, after V lost 2 bases and J lost 7 bases. Germline values: CDR1 MNHNS, CDR2 SASEGT. The CDR3 runs to 15 residues. CDR3 region: CASSETSGGANTQYF. In nucleotides, the CDR3 is TGTGCCAGCAGTGAAACTAGCGGGGGGGCGAATACGCAGTATTTT.

This clone appeared a few times. This chain links TRBV7-9 with TRBJ1-1; the D gene is possibly TRBD1 (6 bases). In germline, CDR1 is SEHNR, CDR2 FQNEAQ (reference sequence). The CDR3 is made up of 14 amino acids. Trimming removed 5 bases from V and 6 bases from J, with 16 bases in between. The CDR3 loop reads CASSRQVGKAEAFF. The DNA for the CDR3 is TGTGCCAGCAGCCGACAGGTTGGTAAGGCTGAAGCTTTCTTT.

Concerning this clone: One end of the junction fails to match germline, which may point to a read error. The chain links TRBV7-2 to TRBJ2-1, with D unresolved. Germline CDR1 SGHTA, CDR2 FQGNSA. The CDR3 extends over 13 amino acids. CDR3 amino acids: CASSRDGSHLFIF. The CDR3, as DNA: TGTGCCAGCAGCCGCGACGGGTCTCACCTCTTTATCTTC.

V usage is TRBV6-6 and J usage is TRBJ2-1; the D is unclear. The V end lost 4 bases, the J end lost 8 bases, and 18 bases lay between the germline ends. Germline CDR1 MNHNY, CDR2 SVGAGI (reference sequence). The CDR3 totals 15 residues. CDR3 amino acids: CASSSTEWSRDEQFF. The CDR3 DNA is TGTGCCAGCAGTTCGACCGAGTGGAGCCGGGATGAGCAGTTCTTC.

This rearrangement joins TRBV7-2 to TRBJ1-1, with D perhaps TRBD1 (5 bases). Deletions cut 5 bases from V and 0 bases from J, with 10 bases between. There are 14 residues in the CDR3. Per the germline V gene, CDR1 is SGHTA and CDR2 is FQGNSA. The CDR3: CASSERQMNTEAFF. Here the CDR3 DNA reads TGTGCCAGCAGCGAGCGACAGATGAACACTGAAGCTTTCTTT.

The chain employs TRBV4-3 and TRBJ1-2; 7 bases are a match to TRBD1. CDR3 length: 16 residues. With 1 base clipped from V and 6 bases from J, the junction kept 11 bases outside the gene matches. CDR1 is LGHNA and CDR2 is YSLEER in the germline V gene. The chain's CDR3 is CASSQGTRGLRDGYTF. For the CDR3, the DNA is TGCGCCAGCAGCCAAGGGACCAGGGGGTTAAGGGATGGCTACACCTTC.

Regarding this clone: A junction end diverges from the germline sequence, so it may reflect a read error. The chain uses TRBV7-2 and TRBJ2-7, with a possible D match to TRBD1 (6 bases). This CDR3 spans 14 amino acids. Per the germline V gene, CDR1 is SGHTA and CDR2 is FQGNSA. The CDR3 sequence: CASSLGGTTYEQYF. The CDR3 DNA is TGTGCCAGCAGTTTAGGTGGGACAACCTACGAGCAGTACTTC.

This chain connects TRBV11-2 to TRBJ1-2, with D tentatively TRBD1 (6 bases). There are 15 residues in the CDR3. The germline gives CDR1 SGHAT, CDR2 FQNNGV. Trimming removed 2 bases at V and 5 bases at J, with 15 bases between. CDR3 loop: CASSLKAGGAYGYTF. CDR3 sequence (DNA): TGTGCCAGCAGCTTAAAGGCTGGGGGCGCTTATGGCTACACCTTC.

The CDR3 is CASSPRDTVETQYF. The CDR3 DNA reads as TGTGCCAGCAGCCCCCGGGACACCGTAGAGACCCAGTACTTC. The chain couples TRBV25-1 to TRBJ2-5; D is possibly TRBD1 (6 bases). The CDR3 runs to 14 residues. Trimming took off 6 bases at V and 4 bases at J, with 15 bases between the two ends. Germline values: CDR1 MGHDK, CDR2 SYGVNS.

About this clone: The same CDR3 arises from other DNA sequences in this sample as well. The rearrangement uses TRBV18 and TRBJ1-3; D unresolved. The CDR3 extends over 14 amino acids. Germline values: CDR1 KGHSH, CDR2 LQKENI. The germline V and J ends were trimmed by 3 bases and 0 bases, with 6 bases remaining between them. CDR3 region: CASSPSRSGNTIYF. CDR3 DNA sequence: TGTGCCAGCTCACCGTCCCGCTCTGGAAACACCATATATTTT.

The rearrangement links TRBV5-1 to TRBJ1-3, with TRBD1 matching over 10 bases. V shed 0 bases and J 6 bases; nucleotides not matched to a gene: 3. CDR3 size: 15 residues. The germline CDR1 and CDR2 sequences are SGHRS and YFSETQ. In DNA form, the CDR3 reads TGCGCCAGCAGCTTGGAGGGGACAGGGGTAAACACCATATATTTT. Its protein is CASSLEGTGVNTIYF.

V usage is TRBV30 and J usage is TRBJ2-6; D remains ambiguous. CDR1 is GTSNPN, CDR2 SVGIG, per germline (reference sequence). Trimming pared 6 bases from V and 0 bases from J, leaving 15 bases between. This CDR3 has 16 amino acids. The CDR3 sequence: CACRPGPNSGANVLTF. In DNA form, the CDR3 reads TGTGCCTGTCGCCCGGGTCCGAACTCTGGGGCCAACGTCCTGACTTTC.

The chain recombines TRBV7-2 with TRBJ1-2, with TRBD1 matching 8 bases. Per germline, CDR1 SGHTA and CDR2 FQGNSA. CDR3 length: 16 residues. Losses at the gene ends were 3 bases for V and 8 bases for J; bases not matched to a gene: 14. The CDR3 coding sequence is TGTGCCAGCAGCTTCAGACTGACAGGGGAGGGTCAAGGCTACACCTTC. Translated: CASSFRLTGEGQGYTF. The variable domain in full, with the rest retrieved from reference TRBV7-2 and TRBJ1-2, is GAGVSQSPSNKVTEKGKDVELRCDPISGHTALYWYRQSLGQGLEFLIYFQGNSAPDKSGLPSDRFSAERTGGSVSTLTIQRTQQEDSAVYLCASSFRLTGEGQGYTFGSGTRLTVV.

This clone was observed a single time. The rearrangement uses TRBV28 and TRBJ1-2; D ambiguous. Looked up from germline, CDR1 is MDHEN and CDR2 is SYDVKM. The length of the CDR3 is 16 residues. V gave up 4 bases and J gave up 0 bases, with 15 bases separating them. The CDR3 loop is CASSWAQPSANYGYTF. In DNA, the CDR3 is TGTGCCAGCAGTTGGGCCCAACCGTCAGCTAACTATGGCTACACCTTC.

On this clone itself: One junction end does not reproduce the germline sequence, and a read error may be involved. This sequence joins TRBV7-3 and TRBJ1-1, with D perhaps matching TRBD1 (6 bases). Looked up from germline, CDR1 is SGHTA and CDR2 is FQGTGA. The CDR3 is made up of 13 amino acids. The CDR3 loop reads CASSLTGATEAFF. As DNA, the CDR3 is TGTGCCAGCAGCCTAACGGGGGCCACTGAAGCTTTCTTT. The full variable domain, in which reference TRBV7-3 and TRBJ1-1 provide the parts outside the CDR3, is GAGVSQTPSNKVTEKGKYVELRCDPISGHTALYWYRQSLGQGPEFLIYFQGTGAADDSGLPNDRFFAVRPEGSVSTLKIQRTERGDSAVYLCASSLTGATEAFFGQGTRLTVV.

The chain employs TRBV10-1 and TRBJ1-2; the match to TRBD1 covers 8 bases. CDR1 is WNHNN, CDR2 SYGVQD, per germline (reference sequence). J gave up 0 bases and V 10 bases, and 16 bases lay outside the gene matches. The CDR3 is made up of 17 amino acids. CDR3 loop: CATTPGTGFGANYGYTF. The CDR3 region has the DNA TGCGCCACCACTCCCGGGACAGGATTCGGTGCTAACTATGGCTACACCTTC.